This T cell receptor beta chain was captured in a study of Graves' ophthalmopathy and Graves' hyperthyroidism. This CDR3 contains 15 residues. V was clipped by 6 bases and J by 0 bases, with 11 bases between them. Germline CDR1 reads SNHLY; CDR2 reads FYNNEI. The TCR beta CDR3 regions underwent amplification from RNA transcripts. Investigators did first-round RT-PCR with HTBI primers, then second-round multiplex PCR. TCRdb recomputed calls from the multiplex PCR reads with MiXCR, one row per CDR3 protein. The table lists some 750,000 distinct CDR3 sequences, around 40% of them singletons. This clonotype turned up a few times.

The chain carries TRBV2 and TRBJ2-2; TRBD1 is a possible D gene (5 bases). The source material was peripheral blood. The clonotype comes from an adult man with Graves' ophthalmopathy. CDR3: CASRLRVPNTGELFF. Written as DNA, the CDR3 is TGTGCCAGCAGGCTCAGGGTTCCGAACACCGGGGAGCTGTTTTTT.